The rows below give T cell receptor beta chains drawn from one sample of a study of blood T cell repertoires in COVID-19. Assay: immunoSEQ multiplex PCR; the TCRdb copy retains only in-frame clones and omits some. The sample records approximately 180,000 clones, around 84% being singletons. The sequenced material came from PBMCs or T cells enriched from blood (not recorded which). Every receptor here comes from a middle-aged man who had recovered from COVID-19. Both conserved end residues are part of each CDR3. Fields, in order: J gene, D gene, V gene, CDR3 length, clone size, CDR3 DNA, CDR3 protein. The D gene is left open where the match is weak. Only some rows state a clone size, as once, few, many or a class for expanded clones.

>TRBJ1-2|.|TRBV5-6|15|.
TGTGCCAGCAGCAATTACGGGATGGGCAACTATGGCTACACCTTC
CASSNYGMGNYGYTF
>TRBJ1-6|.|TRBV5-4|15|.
TGTGCCAGCAGCCCAGACAGCCACTACGATTCACCCCTCCACTTT
CASSPDSHYDSPLHF
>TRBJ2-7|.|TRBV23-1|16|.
TGCGCCAGCAGTCAGAATACAGGGTGGAAGATCTACGAGCAGTACTTC
CASSQNTGWKIYEQYF
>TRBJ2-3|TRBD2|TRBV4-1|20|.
TGCGCCAGCAGCCGGCCGCGGAGTAGCGGGGGGTCGTCTAGCACAGATACGCAGTATTTT
CASSRPRSSGGSSSTDTQYF
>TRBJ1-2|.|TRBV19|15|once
TGTGCCAGTAGTACTTATCCGGGTCCGAACTATGGCTACACCTTC
CASSTYPGPNYGYTF
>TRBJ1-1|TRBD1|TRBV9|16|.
TGTGCCAGCAGCCCAGTCGTTGGACAGGCCACTACTGAAGCTTTCTTT
CASSPVVGQATTEAFF
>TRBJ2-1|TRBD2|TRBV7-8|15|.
TGTGCCAGCAGCTTAAGGGGGACTAGCTATAATGAGCAGTTCTTC
CASSLRGTSYNEQFF
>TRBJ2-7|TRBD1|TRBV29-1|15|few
TGCAGCGTGGCCGGCCAGACAGGGGATTCCTACGAGCAGTACTTC
CSVAGQTGDSYEQYF
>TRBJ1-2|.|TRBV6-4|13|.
TGTGCCAGCACGCGAGGGTCTAACTATGGCTACACCTTC
CASTRGSNYGYTF
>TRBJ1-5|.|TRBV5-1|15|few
TGCGCCAGCAGCCCGGGGGGCGGCGGCAATCAGCCCCAGCATTTT
CASSPGGGGNQPQHF
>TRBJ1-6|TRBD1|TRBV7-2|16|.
TGTGCCAGCAGCTACCGCCGGGACAGGGGCGCTTCACCCCTCCACTTT
CASSYRRDRGASPLHF
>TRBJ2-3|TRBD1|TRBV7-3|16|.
TGTGCCAGCAGCTTAACGGGACAGCTGAGCACAGATACGCAGTATTTT
CASSLTGQLSTDTQYF
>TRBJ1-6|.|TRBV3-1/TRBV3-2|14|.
TGTGCCAGCCGAGTCGGACAGTATAATTCACCCCTCCACTTT
CASRVGQYNSPLHF
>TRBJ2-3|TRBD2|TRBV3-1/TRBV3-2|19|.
TGTGCCAGCAGCCTCCGGGGAAGCGGGGGGCCCTCCCGGACAGATACGCAGTATTTT
CASSLRGSGGPSRTDTQYF
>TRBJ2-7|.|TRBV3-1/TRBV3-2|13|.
TGTGCCAGCAGCCGAAGGGGCGGATACGAGCAGTACTTC
CASSRRGGYEQYF
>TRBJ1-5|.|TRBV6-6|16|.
TGTGCCAGCAGTCAAATCGCCCTAGGGGGCAATCAGCCCCAGCATTTT
CASSQIALGGNQPQHF
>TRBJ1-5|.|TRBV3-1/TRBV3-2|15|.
TGTGCCAGCAGCCACACAGAATCTAGCAATCAGCCCCAGCATTTT
CASSHTESSNQPQHF
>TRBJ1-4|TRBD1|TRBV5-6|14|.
TGTGCCAGCAGCTTCGGGACAGTAAATGAAAAACTGTTTTTT
CASSFGTVNEKLFF
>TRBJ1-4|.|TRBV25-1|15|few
TGTGCCAGCAGTGAACCCACAGGGCCAAATGAAAAACTGTTTTTT
CASSEPTGPNEKLFF
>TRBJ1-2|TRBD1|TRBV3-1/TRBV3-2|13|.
TGTGCCAGCAGGACAGGGGGAAACTATGGCTACACCTTC
CASRTGGNYGYTF
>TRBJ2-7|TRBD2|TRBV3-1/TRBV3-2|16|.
TGTGCCAGCAGCCAAGGAGTTTGGGGGGGAACCTACGAGCAGTACTTC
CASSQGVWGGTYEQYF
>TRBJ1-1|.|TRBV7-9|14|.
TGTGCCAGCAGCCCCCGAGAGGGGAACACTGAAGCTTTCTTT
CASSPREGNTEAFF
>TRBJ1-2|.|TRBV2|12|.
TGTGCCAGCAGTGGGAGTAACTATGGCTACACCTTC
CASSGSNYGYTF
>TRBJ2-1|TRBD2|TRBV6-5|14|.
TGTGCCAGCAGTTACGGCGGGGGGGTGAATGAGCAGTTCTTC
CASSYGGGVNEQFF
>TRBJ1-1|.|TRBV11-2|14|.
TGTGCCAGCAGCTCCCTACGGGGAAACACTGAAGCTTTCTTT
CASSSLRGNTEAFF
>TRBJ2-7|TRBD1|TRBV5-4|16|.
TGTGCCAGCAGCTTGGCGGCACGGACAGGGGTCTACGAGCAGTACTTC
CASSLAARTGVYEQYF
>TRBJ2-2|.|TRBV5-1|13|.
TGCGCCAGCAGCTCTGCAGGGACCGGGGAGCTGTTTTTT
CASSSAGTGELFF
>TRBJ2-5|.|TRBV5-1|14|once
TGCGCCAGCAGCTTGGTTGGAGGGGAGGAGACCCAGTACTTC
CASSLVGGEETQYF
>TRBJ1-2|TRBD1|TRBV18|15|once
TGTGCCAGCTCACCATGGGACAGGGCTAACTATGGCTACACCTTC
CASSPWDRANYGYTF
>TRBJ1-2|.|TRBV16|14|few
TGTGCCAGCAGTCAATCTCAGGGTTTTGGTGGCTACACCTTC
CASSQSQGFGGYTF
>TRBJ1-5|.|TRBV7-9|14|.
TGTGCCAGCAGCATCGGGGGTAGCAATCAGCCCCAGCATTTT
CASSIGGSNQPQHF
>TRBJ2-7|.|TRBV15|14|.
TGTGCCACCAGCAGAGAAGCAGGGCTCCTCGAGCAGTACTTC
CATSREAGLLEQYF
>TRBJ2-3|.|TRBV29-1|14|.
TGCAGCGTTGAGATGGTTGGGAGTACAGATACGCAGTATTTT
CSVEMVGSTDTQYF
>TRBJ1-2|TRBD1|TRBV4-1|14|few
TGCGCCAGCAGCCAAGGGACAGGCACCCGGGGCTACACCTTC
CASSQGTGTRGYTF
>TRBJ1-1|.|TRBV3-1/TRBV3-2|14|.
TGTGCCAGCAGCCAAGATATAGGGGTGACTGAAGCTTTCTTT
CASSQDIGVTEAFF
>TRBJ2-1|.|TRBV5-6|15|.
TGTGCCAGCAGTGGGGGGACTTACTCCTACAATGAGCAGTTCTTC
CASSGGTYSYNEQFF